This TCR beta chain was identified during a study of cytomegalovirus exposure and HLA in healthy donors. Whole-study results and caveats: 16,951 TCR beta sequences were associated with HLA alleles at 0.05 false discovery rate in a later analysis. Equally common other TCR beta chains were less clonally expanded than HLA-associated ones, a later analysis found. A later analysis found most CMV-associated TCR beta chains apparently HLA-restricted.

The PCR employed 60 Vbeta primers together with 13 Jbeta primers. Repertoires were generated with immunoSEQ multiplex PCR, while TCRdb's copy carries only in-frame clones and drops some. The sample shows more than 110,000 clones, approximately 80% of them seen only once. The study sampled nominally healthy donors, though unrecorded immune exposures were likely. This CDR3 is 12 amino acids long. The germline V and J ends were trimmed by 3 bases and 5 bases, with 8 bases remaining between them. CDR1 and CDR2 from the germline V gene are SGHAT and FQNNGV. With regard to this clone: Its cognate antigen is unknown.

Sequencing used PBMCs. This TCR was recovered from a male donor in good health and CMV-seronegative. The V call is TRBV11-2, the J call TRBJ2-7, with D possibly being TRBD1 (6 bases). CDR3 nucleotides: TGTGCCAGCAGCTTGTGGGACAACGAGCAGTACTTC. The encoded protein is CASSLWDNEQYF.